This entry lists 11 T cell receptor beta chains sequenced from one sample in a study of blood T cell repertoires in COVID-19. Here immunoSEQ multiplex PCR was the method, and the copy in TCRdb shows in-frame clones only, minus some. The sample lists about 290,000 clones; about nine tenths were seen once. Sequences were obtained from peripheral blood. These TCRs come from a woman aged 30 to 39 with COVID-19, enrolled during active disease.

This chain links TRBV27 with TRBJ2-7; D perhaps matches TRBD2 (6 bases). The CDR3 covers 13 residues. V lost 5 bases to trimming and J lost 2 bases, with 10 bases between them. Germline loops: CDR1 MNHEY, CDR2 SMNVEV (reference sequence). The CDR3 DNA reads TGTGCCAGCAGTGTCGGGGGTACCTACGAGCAGTACTTC. It specifies CASSVGGTYEQYF.

This chain joins TRBV15 and TRBJ2-1, with 15 bases that match TRBD2. The CDR3 has 16 residues. V lost 4 bases and J lost 3; bases outside the gene matches: 1. CDR1 and CDR2 (germline): LNHNV, YYDKDF (reference sequence). CDR3 DNA sequence: TGTGCCACCAGCATGGGACTAGCGGGGGGCTACAATGAGCAGTTCTTC. Translation gives CATSMGLAGGYNEQFF.

This CDR3 reads CASREQGAYGYTF. Written as DNA, the CDR3 is TGTGCCAGCAGAGAACAGGGGGCGTATGGCTACACCTTC. The rearrangement uses TRBV28 and TRBJ1-2; TRBD1 matches 9 bases. Trimming took 6 bases from V and 5 from J; bases not matched to a gene: 4. This CDR3 has 13 amino acids. Germline V lookup: CDR1 MDHEN, CDR2 SYDVKM.

V usage is TRBV15 and J usage is TRBJ1-2, with 9 bases matching TRBD1. Germline CDR1 and CDR2: LNHNV and YYDKDF (reference sequence). V lost 2 bases and J lost 3; bases outside the gene matches: 4. CDR3 size: 15 residues. The CDR3 protein is CATSRNTGGDYGYTF. CDR3 nucleotide sequence: TGTGCCACCAGCAGAAACACAGGGGGCGACTATGGCTACACCTTC.

The chain is built from TRBV28 and TRBJ2-4; D might be TRBD2 (5 bases). The V end was cut by 7 bases, the J end by 0 bases, with 10 bases between. CDR1 MDHEN and CDR2 SYDVKM come from the germline V gene. This CDR3 comprises 14 residues. The CDR3 nucleotides read TGTGCCAGCACCGGAGGACTAGCCAAAAACATTCAGTACTTC. Protein: CASTGGLAKNIQYF.

The genes are TRBV6-5 and TRBJ2-1; TRBD1 might be the D (6 bases). The germline CDR1 and CDR2 sequences are MNHEY and SVGAGI. This CDR3 has 13 residues. V was clipped by 6 bases and J by 6 bases, with 12 bases between them. CDR3 in DNA: TGTGCCAGCAGGTATGGACAGACCAATGAGCAGTTCTTC. Amino acids: CASRYGQTNEQFF.

V usage is TRBV19 and J usage is TRBJ1-5; D is possibly TRBD1 (5 bases). The ends were cut back, 7 bases at V and 0 bases at J, with 16 bases in the middle. The CDR3 contains 16 residues. Germline V lookup: CDR1 LNHDA, CDR2 SQIVND (reference sequence). CDR3 residues: CASTYFTGTSNQPQHF. The CDR3 coding sequence is TGTGCCAGTACTTATTTCACAGGCACTAGCAATCAGCCCCAGCATTTT.

This chain uses TRBV2 with TRBJ2-3, with 8 bases that match TRBD2. This CDR3 contains 15 residues. Germline V gene data show CDR1 as SNHLY and CDR2 as FYNNEI. J gave up 1 base and V 8 bases, and 8 bases lay outside the gene matches. The CDR3, as DNA: TGTGCCAGCGGGTTCGGGGGGGCCGGCACAGATACGCAGTATTTT. Its translation: CASGFGGAGTDTQYF.

Written as DNA, the CDR3 is TGTGCCAGCAGTTCAGGACAGAGGCCTGGAAACACCATATATTTT. It is translated as CASSSGQRPGNTIYF. The chain carries TRBV11-2 and TRBJ1-3; D is perhaps TRBD1 (6 bases). With 6 bases removed from V and 2 bases from J, the gap between germline ends came to 14 bases. From germline, CDR1 is SGHAT and CDR2 FQNNGV. CDR3 length: 15 amino acids.

This clone was recorded once. The chain has TRBV12-3 or TRBV12-4 and TRBJ2-2, with D hard to call. V was trimmed by 6 bases and J by 5 bases, leaving 7 bases between them. The CDR3 loop spans 12 amino acids. DNA of the CDR3: TGTGCCAGCAGCCAGATAACCGGGGAGCTGTTTTTT. Translating it yields CASSQITGELFF.

The V and J genes are TRBV5-1 and TRBJ2-2; D is uncertain. V gave up 2 bases and J gave up 7 bases, with 6 bases separating them. In germline, CDR1 is SGHRS, CDR2 YFSETQ. The CDR3 spans 12 residues. Here the CDR3 reads CASSFTDGELFF. For the CDR3, the DNA is TGCGCCAGCAGCTTCACAGACGGGGAGCTGTTTTTT.